One T cell receptor (beta chain) is described in this entry. The data were obtained in a study of blood T cell repertoires in COVID-19. Study-level background: Samples came from the United States, Italy and Spain, spanning acute and convalescent COVID-19. Sample material is recorded as cDNA or gDNA derived from T cells, B-cell-depleted T cells, or PBMCs.

Sequenced by immunoSEQ multiplex PCR; TCRdb stores in-frame clones only, minus some. The data contain hundreds of thousands of clones, roughly nine tenths of them seen just once; the ten biggest clones take up under 8.5%. Germline loops: CDR1 KGHSH, CDR2 LQKENI. V was cut by 1 base and J by 4 bases, with 11 bases left in between. The length of the CDR3 is 15 residues. Seattle enrolled patients during active infection and tracked them longitudinally. The sample was peripheral blood. This chain joins TRBV18 and TRBJ1-3; D is possibly TRBD1 (5 bases). The sequence came from a woman aged 45 to 65 with COVID-19, enrolled during active disease. For the CDR3, the DNA is TGTGCCAGCTCACCACGGGGGGAATTCGGAAACACCATATATTTT. Encoded protein: CASSPRGEFGNTIYF.